One sample yielded the 20 T cell receptor beta chains listed below, sequenced in a study of T-cell memory formation after mild COVID-19. TCRdb redid the calling of the 5' RACE reads with MiXCR, one entry per CDR3 protein. The profile shows around 200,000 distinct CDR3 sequences, 16% of them singletons. The sequenced sample was PBMCs or a T cell subset sorted from them (not recorded which). These TCRs come from an adult woman who had mild COVID-19 (a few samples of this study predate the infection). Cell type and time point are not known.

This clonotype was seen only a few times. The chain joins TRBV28 to TRBJ2-7; 9 bases map to TRBD1. Germline lookup yields CDR1 MDHEN and CDR2 SYDVKM. Trimming removed 3 bases from V and 4 bases from J; junction bases left unmatched: 4. The CDR3 has 14 amino acids. In nucleotides, the CDR3 is TGTGCCAGCAGTTTTGGGGACAGGGCTTACGAGCAGTACTTC. Its translation is CASSFGDRAYEQYF.

Ten or more counts support this clonotype. CDR3 in DNA: TGTGCCAGCAGCTTAGAGGGTGGCGAGCAGTACTTC. Translation: CASSLEGGEQYF. The chain has TRBV11-1 and TRBJ2-7; D unresolved. With 1 base removed from V and 6 bases from J, the gap between germline ends came to 7 bases. The CDR3 contains 12 residues. Germline V gene data show CDR1 as SGHAT and CDR2 as FQDESV (reference sequence).

This chain links TRBV5-5 with TRBJ2-7, with 7 bases fitting TRBD1. Trimming took 5 bases from V and 1 from J; bases not matched to a gene: 9. Germline-derived CDR1 and CDR2 are SGHKS and YYEKEE (reference sequence). The CDR3 length is 15 residues. CDR3 in amino acids: CASRGSGDSSYEQYF. In DNA, the CDR3 is TGTGCCAGCAGGGGGTCTGGGGACAGTTCCTACGAGCAGTACTTC.

This clonotype has only a few counts. The chain is built from TRBV7-9 and TRBJ2-2; D gene uncertain. V gave up 5 bases and J gave up 5 bases, with 12 bases separating them. Germline V lookup: CDR1 SEHNR, CDR2 FQNEAQ (reference sequence). The CDR3 length is 14 residues. This chain's CDR3 is CASSPRTLTGELFF. Written as DNA, the CDR3 is TGTGCCAGCAGCCCCAGGACCCTTACCGGGGAGCTGTTTTTT.

The chain is built from TRBV25-1 and TRBJ2-3; the match to TRBD1 covers 8 bases. CDR1 and CDR2 from the germline V gene are MGHDK and SYGVNS. The ends lost 8 bases at V and 1 base at J; junction bases unmatched: 5. The CDR3 is 14 residues long. As DNA, the CDR3 is TGTGCCAGCGCGGTGACAGGGGGCACAGATACGCAGTATTTT. Its translation: CASAVTGGTDTQYF.

This clonotype came up a few times. The chain carries TRBV6-2 or TRBV6-3 and TRBJ1-2, with no clear D. The germline gives CDR1 MNHEY, CDR2 SVGEGT. V lost 7 bases and J lost 4, with 10 bases in between. The CDR3 has 12 amino acids. The CDR3 reads CASKRHVYGYTF. For the CDR3, the DNA is TGTGCCAGCAAGAGACATGTCTATGGCTACACCTTC.

The V and J genes are TRBV29-1 and TRBJ2-3; 13 bases line up with TRBD2. Losses at the gene ends were 1 base for V and 5 bases for J; bases not matched to a gene: 12. This CDR3 comprises 18 residues. Germline V gives CDR1 SQVTM, CDR2 ANQGSEA. In DNA, the CDR3 is TGCAGCGTTGAAGCAGCAGTAACTAGCGGGAGGGTCATAGATACGCAGTATTTT. Protein product: CSVEAAVTSGRVIDTQYF.

This clonotype was observed a few times. This chain joins TRBV12-3 or TRBV12-4 and TRBJ2-1, with D possibly being TRBD2 (5 bases). V was pared by 2 bases and J by 8 bases, with 7 bases between. This CDR3 spans 12 amino acids. As DNA, the CDR3 is TGTGCCAGCAGTTTATACGGGGATGAGCAGTTCTTC. Translated, it gives CASSLYGDEQFF.

This clonotype was picked up a small number of times. This rearrangement joins TRBV7-2 to TRBJ2-7; 7 nucleotides line up with TRBD2. The CDR3 is 13 amino acids. With 5 bases clipped from V and 5 bases from J, the junction kept 6 bases outside the gene matches. Germline CDR1 SGHTA, CDR2 FQGNSA. CDR3 DNA sequence: TGTGCCAGCAGCCCGCGGGGGACCCACGAGCAGTACTTC. Residues: CASSPRGTHEQYF.

This clonotype was seen only a few times. The J gene is TRBJ2-7, the V gene TRBV27; 7 nucleotides match TRBD2. CDR3 length: 15 amino acids. V shed 7 bases and J 2 bases; nucleotides not matched to a gene: 11. Looked up from germline, CDR1 is MNHEY and CDR2 is SMNVEV (reference sequence). CDR3 region: CASTPGTGRAYEQYF. The CDR3 DNA reads as TGTGCCAGCACTCCTGGGACGGGGAGGGCCTACGAGCAGTACTTC.

This clonotype has only a few counts. This rearrangement joins TRBV2 to TRBJ2-7; D gene ambiguous. Trimming stripped 5 bases from V and 6 bases from J, with 11 bases between. CDR1 SNHLY and CDR2 FYNNEI come from the germline V gene. CDR3 length: 12 amino acids. CDR3 DNA: TGTGCCAGCAGTATTGATCGTGGCGAGCAGTACTTC. This encodes CASSIDRGEQYF.

The chain employs TRBV18 and TRBJ2-5, with a weak D call TRBD2 (5 bases). This CDR3 contains 15 residues. The germline V and J ends were trimmed by 8 bases and 0 bases, with 16 bases remaining between them. Germline V gene lookup returns CDR1 KGHSH and CDR2 LQKENI. In nucleotides, the CDR3 is TGTGCCAGCGATATTGGGAGCCCCGACCAAGAGACCCAGTACTTC. Protein product: CASDIGSPDQETQYF.

The chain has TRBV10-3 and TRBJ2-3; 10 bases agree with TRBD2. The V gene end was trimmed by 7 bases and the J gene end by 3 bases; junction bases not matched to a gene: 7. This CDR3 comprises 15 residues. Per germline, CDR1 ENHRY and CDR2 SYGVKD. The CDR3 spells CAITAGGPFTDTQYF. The CDR3 DNA is TGTGCCATCACAGCGGGAGGGCCTTTTACAGATACGCAGTATTTT.

There are a few counts of this clonotype. The chain links TRBV24-1 to TRBJ2-5, with 10 bases lining up with TRBD2. Germline trimming cut 3 bases from V and 2 bases from J; bases unmatched to any gene: 14. Germline lookup yields CDR1 KGHDR and CDR2 SFDVKD. CDR3 length: 19 amino acids. CDR3 bases: TGTGCCACCAGTGATCCAGCGGGGGGGCCTTTTTTGGCACAAGAGACCCAGTACTTC. Its translation: CATSDPAGGPFLAQETQYF.

V is TRBV4-2 and J is TRBJ2-7; weak D call: TRBD1 (5 bases). V lost 4 bases and J 2 bases, leaving 12 bases between the germline ends. The germline V gene encodes CDR1 LGHNA and CDR2 YNFKEQ. The CDR3 length is 14 residues. The CDR3 coding sequence is TGTGCCAGCAGCCTCGACTCAGGGACCTACGAGCAGTACTTC. This encodes CASSLDSGTYEQYF.

V gene TRBV20-1 combines with J gene TRBJ2-7; the D gene is possibly TRBD2 (7 bases). Germline values: CDR1 DFQATT, CDR2 SNEGSKA (reference sequence). This CDR3 is 15 amino acids long. With 6 bases removed from V and 6 bases from J, the gap between germline ends came to 24 bases. CDR3 in DNA: TGCAGTGCCACCCCACGAGCGGGACAAGATGGCGAGCAGTACTTC. Protein product: CSATPRAGQDGEQYF.

This chain uses TRBV20-1 with TRBJ2-3, with unresolved D. The CDR3 totals 11 residues. Looked up from germline, CDR1 is DFQATT and CDR2 is SNEGSKA (reference sequence). V was shortened by 3 bases and J by 6 bases, with 7 bases between the two germline ends. The CDR3, as DNA: TGCAGTGCTAGTCGGTGGGATACGCAGTATTTT. It yields the protein CSASRWDTQYF.

V is TRBV7-9 and J is TRBJ1-1, with a weak D call TRBD1 (6 bases). Trimming took 6 bases from V and 0 from J, leaving 8 bases between them. CDR1 SEHNR and CDR2 FQNEAQ come from the germline V gene (reference sequence). The CDR3 covers 13 residues. CDR3 sequence: CASRGGLNTEAFF. The CDR3 coding sequence is TGTGCCAGCAGGGGGGGGCTGAACACTGAAGCTTTCTTT.

This clonotype came up a few times. J is TRBJ1-2 and V is TRBV4-1, with TRBD1 matching 8 bases. The germline gives CDR1 MGHRA, CDR2 YSYEKL. There are 14 residues in the CDR3. The junction had 12 bases not matched to a gene; V was cut back by 1 base and J by 14 bases. CDR3 loop: CASSQGTGPTIGTF. In nucleotides, the CDR3 is TGCGCCAGCAGCCAAGGGACAGGGCCTACTATTGGGACCTTC.

The chain has TRBV18 and TRBJ2-5, with D possibly TRBD2 on 6 matching bases. The CDR3 is made up of 13 amino acids. V lost 3 bases and J 4 bases, leaving 9 bases between the germline ends. Germline values: CDR1 KGHSH, CDR2 LQKENI. This CDR3 reads CASSPTRRETQYF. The DNA of the CDR3 is TGTGCCAGCTCACCGACTAGACGAGAGACCCAGTACTTC.